One sample yielded the 32 T cell receptor beta chains listed below, sequenced in a study of T cells in Graves' hyperthyroidism and ophthalmopathy. RNA transcripts served as the template for amplifying TCR beta CDR3 regions. When the TCR CDR3 underwent first-round RT-PCR, the HTBI primer set was used. Via MiXCR, TCRdb re-called the multiplex PCR reads, giving one row per CDR3 protein. This repertoire shows 450,000 to 650,000 distinct CDR3 sequences, over 12% found once; its top ten account for about 7%. Specimen: blood. These receptors all stem from a woman between 18 and 29 years old with Graves' ophthalmopathy.

The genes are TRBV4-1 and TRBJ2-1; 9 bases agree with TRBD2. V shed 6 bases and J 4 bases; nucleotides not matched to a gene: 7. The CDR3 is made up of 15 amino acids. Germline assignment: CDR1 MGHRA and CDR2 YSYEKL. CDR3 in amino acids: CASRRGLAGYNEQFF. The CDR3 DNA is TGCGCCAGCAGAAGGGGCCTAGCGGGGTACAATGAGCAGTTCTTC.

This clonotype has more than one count but fewer than ten. The chain is built from TRBV20-1 and TRBJ2-1; 9 bases are shared with TRBD2. The germline V gene has CDR1 DFQATT and CDR2 SNEGSKA (reference sequence). V trimming: 0 bases; J trimming: 7 bases; junction bases outside the gene matches: 10. This CDR3 region has 16 residues. This chain's CDR3 is CSARDPTSGAGNEQFF. CDR3 DNA sequence: TGCAGTGCTAGAGACCCGACTAGCGGAGCGGGTAATGAGCAGTTCTTC.

Ten or more counts support this clonotype. The chain couples TRBV18 to TRBJ2-7; D is uncertain. This CDR3 is 13 amino acids long. V was trimmed by 5 bases and J by 4 bases, leaving 12 bases between them. Germline V gene sequence: CDR1 KGHSH, CDR2 LQKENI. In DNA, the CDR3 is TGTGCCAGCTCATCCCCGGTCCTATACGAGCAGTACTTC. It translates to CASSSPVLYEQYF.

J is TRBJ1-2 and V is TRBV24-1; 11 bases match TRBD1. V was clipped by 4 bases and J by 7 bases; unmatched bases: 4. The CDR3 sequence is 14 residues long. Germline values: CDR1 KGHDR, CDR2 SFDVKD. This CDR3 reads CATSDGQGAGGYTF. The CDR3, as DNA: TGTGCCACCAGTGACGGACAGGGGGCAGGTGGCTACACCTTC.

The rearrangement links TRBV27 to TRBJ1-1; tentatively, D is TRBD1 (6 bases). CDR1 and CDR2 (germline): MNHEY, SMNVEV (reference sequence). CDR3 length: 16 residues. V dropped 4 bases and J dropped 1 base, with 16 bases sitting between them. This CDR3 is CASSSWGAGRNTEAFF. The DNA of the CDR3 is TGTGCCAGCAGTTCTTGGGGGGCGGGGAGGAACACTGAAGCTTTCTTT.

This chain uses TRBV5-4 with TRBJ1-2; 8 bases are a match to TRBD1. Germline V gene sequence: CDR1 SGHNT, CDR2 YYREEE (reference sequence). V shed 3 bases, J shed 2 bases, and the junction held 6 bases outside the gene matches. This CDR3 is 15 amino acids long. The CDR3 coding sequence is TGTGCCAGCAGCTCCATGACAGGGGCGAACTATGGCTACACCTTC. It codes for CASSSMTGANYGYTF.

J is TRBJ2-1 and V is TRBV19; tentatively, D is TRBD1 (5 bases). Trimming cost V 4 bases and J 2 bases, with 15 bases left between them. The CDR3 consists of 16 residues. Germline values: CDR1 LNHDA, CDR2 SQIVND (reference sequence). DNA for the CDR3: TGTGCCAGTAGTAGTTTGGGGCCAGGAGCCTACAATGAGCAGTTCTTC. It specifies CASSSLGPGAYNEQFF. The full variable domain, in which reference TRBV19 and TRBJ2-1 provide the parts outside the CDR3, is DGGITQSPKYLFRKEGQNVTLSCEQNLNHDAMYWYRQDPGQGLRLIYYSQIVNDFQKGDIAEGYSVSREKKESFPLTVTSAQKNPTAFYLCASSSLGPGAYNEQFFGPGTRLTVL.

This clonotype was detected many times. This sequence joins TRBV5-5 and TRBJ2-2, with D perhaps TRBD1 (7 bases). The V end lost 5 bases, the J end lost 3 bases, and 20 bases lay between the germline ends. Germline CDR1 reads SGHKS; CDR2 reads YYEKEE (reference sequence). CDR3 size: 17 residues. CDR3: CASSPQRRGPYTGELFF. The CDR3 nucleotides read TGTGCCAGCAGTCCCCAAAGGAGGGGGCCCTACACCGGGGAGCTGTTTTTT.

This chain connects TRBV5-5 to TRBJ1-6, with a weak D call TRBD1 (5 bases). Germline V lookup: CDR1 SGHKS, CDR2 YYEKEE (reference sequence). V lost 0 bases and J lost 7, with 14 bases in between. The CDR3 is 16 residues long. This CDR3 is CASSLGPRGDNSPLHF. The CDR3 region has the DNA TGTGCCAGCAGCTTGGGGCCGCGAGGGGACAATTCACCCCTCCACTTT.

This clonotype has just a few counts. The chain couples TRBV19 to TRBJ1-5, with 7 bases aligning to TRBD1. Per the germline V gene, CDR1 is LNHDA and CDR2 is SQIVND (reference sequence). CDR3 size: 15 residues. V shed 5 bases, J shed 4 bases, and the junction held 8 bases outside the gene matches. The CDR3 DNA is TGTGCCAGTAGTTACGGACAGGCCAGGAATCAGCCCCAGCATTTT. This gives the protein CASSYGQARNQPQHF.

This clonotype was seen at least ten times. The V call is TRBV7-9, the J call TRBJ2-7, with 11 bases matching TRBD2. There are 15 residues in the CDR3. Germline V lookup: CDR1 SEHNR, CDR2 FQNEAQ (reference sequence). Trimming removed 6 bases from V and 2 bases from J; junction bases left unmatched: 6. CDR3 protein: CASSIGTSGTYEQYF. The CDR3 DNA reads TGTGCCAGCAGTATTGGGACTAGCGGTACCTACGAGCAGTACTTC.

Regarding this clonotype: This may be a read error: a much more frequent sequence differs by one nucleotide. The CDR3 ends on some other residue instead of the conserved phenylalanine or tryptophan, so this is likely a read error. This chain links TRBV6-5 with TRBJ1-3, with D possibly being TRBD1 (5 bases). Germline values: CDR1 MNHEY, CDR2 SVGAGI. Trimming shortened V by 2 bases and J by 4 bases, and 12 bases separated the two germline ends. The CDR3 covers 15 residues. The CDR3 nucleotides read TGTGCCAGCAGTTACGGGGGGACGGGGGGAAACACCATATATCTT. Its protein product is CASSYGGTGGNTIYL.

On this clonotype: Germline and junction disagree at one end, which may indicate a read error. The rearrangement joins TRBV27 to TRBJ1-3; D is possibly TRBD1 (6 bases). Per the germline V gene, CDR1 is MNHEY and CDR2 is SMNVEV (reference sequence). The CDR3 runs 16 residues. The CDR3 region is CASSPGTISSGNTIHF. CDR3 nucleotide sequence: TGTGCCAGCAGTCCAGGGACAATCAGCTCTGGAAACACCATACATTTT.

At least ten counts were recorded for this clonotype. The chain links TRBV7-3 to TRBJ2-5, with 11 bases fitting TRBD1. The V gene end was trimmed by 4 bases and the J gene end by 4 bases; junction bases not matched to a gene: 5. Germline assignment: CDR1 SGHTA and CDR2 FQGTGA. The length of the CDR3 is 15 residues. CDR3 region: CASSSGQGAGETQYF. DNA for the CDR3: TGTGCCAGCAGCTCCGGACAGGGGGCAGGAGAGACCCAGTACTTC.

This clonotype was seen many times. The chain employs TRBV7-3 and TRBJ2-5; 7 bases match TRBD2. This CDR3 has 16 residues. V lost 5 bases, J lost 5 bases, and 14 bases stayed unmatched. Germline loops: CDR1 SGHTA, CDR2 FQGTGA. DNA of the CDR3: TGTGCCAGCAGCGCCGGATTCTCTAGCGGTCAGGAGACCCAGTACTTC. This translates into CASSAGFSSGQETQYF. Complete variable domain (other parts from reference TRBV7-3 and TRBJ2-5): GAGVSQTPSNKVTEKGKYVELRCDPISGHTALYWYRQSLGQGPEFLIYFQGTGAADDSGLPNDRFFAVRPEGSVSTLKIQRTERGDSAVYLCASSAGFSSGQETQYFGPGTRLLVL.

This clonotype occurred a few times. The chain combines TRBV9 with TRBJ2-1; 7 bases match TRBD1. The J segment lost 4 bases and the V segment lost 3 bases, leaving 4 bases of the junction unmatched. From germline, CDR1 is SGDLS and CDR2 YYNGEE. The CDR3 length is 14 residues. In DNA form, the CDR3 reads TGTGCCAGCAGCGGGGGACAGCCGTACAATGAGCAGTTCTTC. Its protein is CASSGGQPYNEQFF.

This clonotype was observed a few times. Germline is not matched at one junction end, which may reflect a read error. The genes are TRBV7-2 and TRBJ2-1; 10 bases match TRBD2. Germline CDR1 SGHTA, CDR2 FQGNSA. The CDR3 runs 17 residues. This chain's CDR3 is CASSPGLAGGIYSEQFF. CDR3 sequence (DNA): TGTGCCAGCAGCCCCGGATTAGCGGGGGGAATCTACAGTGAGCAGTTCTTC.

This clonotype has a count of ten or more. V gene TRBV28 combines with J gene TRBJ2-1; 7 nucleotides line up with TRBD2. With 5 bases clipped from V and 1 base from J, the junction kept 14 bases outside the gene matches. Germline CDR1 MDHEN, CDR2 SYDVKM. The CDR3 is 18 residues long. CDR3 nucleotide sequence: TGTGCCAGCAGTACGCTCCCTGGACTAGGCGGTTCCTACAATGAGCAGTTCTTC. This codes for CASSTLPGLGGSYNEQFF. The full variable domain, its missing parts supplied by reference TRBV28 and TRBJ2-1, is DVKVTQSSRYLVKRTGEKVFLECVQDMDHENMFWYRQDPGLGLRLIYFSYDVKMKEKGDIPEGYSVSREKKERFSLILESASTNQTSMYLCASSTLPGLGGSYNEQFFGPGTRLTVL.

Many counts were recorded for this clonotype. V is TRBV2 and J is TRBJ1-2; a weak D match, TRBD1 (5 bases). This CDR3 has 14 amino acids. Looked up from germline, CDR1 is SNHLY and CDR2 is FYNNEI. Trimming stripped 2 bases from V and 4 bases from J, with 11 bases between. CDR3 DNA: TGTGCCAGCAGTGAAACAGGTCAGGGCTATGGCTACACCTTC. Translation gives CASSETGQGYGYTF.

In this sample, this clonotype turned up a few times. This chain connects TRBV19 to TRBJ2-5; D uncertain. This CDR3 has 12 amino acids. Germline CDR1 LNHDA, CDR2 SQIVND (reference sequence). The ends were cut back, 5 bases at V and 2 bases at J, with 6 bases in the middle. The CDR3 sequence: CASSSIQETQYF. The DNA for the CDR3 is TGTGCCAGTAGTTCAATTCAAGAGACCCAGTACTTC.

V gene TRBV30 combines with J gene TRBJ1-2, with D perhaps TRBD1 (5 bases). The V and J ends lost 4 bases and 7 bases respectively, with 19 bases between them. This CDR3 has 14 amino acids. Per the germline V gene, CDR1 is GTSNPN and CDR2 is SVGIG (reference sequence). The DNA for the CDR3 is TGTGCCTGGAAACGGGACCGTAATTTGGGTGGCTACACCTTC. Its protein is CAWKRDRNLGGYTF.

Many counts were recorded for this clonotype. The chain couples TRBV3-1 to TRBJ1-1, with unresolved D. The ends were cut back, 4 bases at V and 4 bases at J, with 13 bases in the middle. Germline CDR1 reads LGHDT; CDR2 reads YNNKEL (reference sequence). The CDR3 covers 14 residues. Here the CDR3 reads CASSPSTKATEAFF. The DNA for the CDR3 is TGTGCCAGCAGCCCCTCTACGAAGGCCACTGAAGCTTTCTTT.

This clonotype was picked up many times. V and J are TRBV5-1 and TRBJ2-5; 9 nucleotides match TRBD2. The germline gives CDR1 SGHRS, CDR2 YFSETQ. The CDR3 has 14 residues. Trimming at V came to 0 bases and at J to 3 bases, leaving 0 bases not matched to a gene. The CDR3 sequence is CASSLGGREETQYF. CDR3 DNA sequence: TGCGCCAGCAGCTTGGGCGGGAGGGAAGAGACCCAGTACTTC. Looking up the rest from reference TRBV5-1 and TRBJ2-5 gives the full variable domain: KAGVTQTPRYLIKTRGQQVTLSCSPISGHRSVSWYQQTPGQGLQFLFEYFSETQRNKGNFPGRFSGRQFSNSRSEMNVSTLELGDSALYLCASSLGGREETQYFGPGTRLLVL.

This clonotype was detected only a few times. One end of the junction varies from germline; a read error may be responsible. V gene TRBV6-2 or TRBV6-3 combines with J gene TRBJ1-6; 8 positions match TRBD1. CDR3 length: 19 amino acids. Germline V CDR1 and CDR2: MNHEY, SVGEGT. This chain's CDR3 is CAGSYTKRARGRSGSPLHF. In DNA, the CDR3 is TGTGCCGGCAGTTACACCAAAAGGGCCAGGGGGCGTTCAGGCTCACCCCTCCACTTT.

This clonotype was observed many times. The genes are TRBV27 and TRBJ2-7; no definite D call. The ends were cut back, 5 bases at V and 4 bases at J, with 18 bases in the middle. This CDR3 is 15 amino acids long. Germline V lookup: CDR1 MNHEY, CDR2 SMNVEV (reference sequence). Here the CDR3 reads CASSPPQVDVYEQYF. The CDR3 DNA is TGTGCCAGCAGTCCCCCTCAGGTGGACGTATACGAGCAGTACTTC.

The table lists this clonotype with many counts. This chain joins TRBV11-3 and TRBJ2-1; 14 bases are a match to TRBD2. Trimming took 4 bases from V and 3 from J; bases not matched to a gene: 5. In germline, CDR1 is SGHNT, CDR2 YENEEA. This CDR3 spans 17 amino acids. The CDR3 nucleotides are TGTGCCAGCAGCTCGGGACTAGCGGGAGCAGTCTACAATGAGCAGTTCTTC. Translating it yields CASSSGLAGAVYNEQFF.

At least ten counts were recorded for this clonotype. This chain links TRBV28 with TRBJ1-5, with D possibly being TRBD1 (5 bases). Germline values: CDR1 MDHEN, CDR2 SYDVKM. Trimming left V 6 bases short and J 0 bases short, with 12 bases between. CDR3 size: 15 residues. CDR3 nucleotides: TGTGCCAGCAGACCTGGGGGAAATAGCAATCAGCCCCAGCATTTT. Translating gives CASRPGGNSNQPQHF.

The sample holds many counts of this clonotype. The CDR3 here is CASSFPAGSSYNEQFF. DNA for the CDR3: TGTGCCAGCAGTTTCCCAGCGGGGAGCTCCTACAATGAGCAGTTCTTC. The rearrangement uses TRBV12-3 or TRBV12-4 and TRBJ2-1; 7 nucleotides agree with TRBD2. V gave up 3 bases and J gave up 0 bases; unmatched junction bases: 5. This CDR3 has 16 residues.

About this clonotype: At one boundary the junction diverges from the germline segment, which might be a read error. The chain uses TRBV30 and TRBJ2-3, with a possible D match to TRBD2 (5 bases). This CDR3 region has 13 residues. In germline, CDR1 is GTSNPN, CDR2 SVGIG (reference sequence). This CDR3 is CAWSGASRDTQYF. The CDR3 DNA reads as TGTGCCTGGAGTGGGGCTAGCAGAGATACGCAGTATTTT.

This clonotype was found many times. The chain carries TRBV29-1 and TRBJ1-2; D is possibly TRBD1 (6 bases). Trimming pared 4 bases from V and 5 bases from J, leaving 23 bases between. Per the germline V gene, CDR1 is SQVTM and CDR2 is ANQGSEA. The CDR3 has 16 residues. The CDR3 bases are TGCAGCGTTGCGGGACAAGGGGAGGCAGGGAGATATGGCTACACCTTC. Translated, it gives CSVAGQGEAGRYGYTF. The whole variable domain, remainder taken from reference TRBV29-1 and TRBJ1-2, is SAVISQKPSRDICQRGTSLTIQCQVDSQVTMMFWYRQQPGQSLTLIATANQGSEATYESGFVIDKFPISRPNLTFSTLTVSNMSPEDSSIYLCSVAGQGEAGRYGYTFGSGTRLTVV.

This clonotype was counted many times. The chain has TRBV7-9 and TRBJ2-2, with a tentative D call TRBD1 (6 bases). The CDR3 is 14 residues long. Germline CDR1 SEHNR, CDR2 FQNEAQ (reference sequence). V lost 6 bases, J lost 1 base, and 9 bases lay in between. DNA for the CDR3: TGTGCCAGCAGTTCAGGGGAGAACACCGGGGAGCTGTTTTTT. Translated: CASSSGENTGELFF.

There are many counts of this clonotype. The chain employs TRBV12-3 or TRBV12-4 and TRBJ1-2, with 7 bases that match TRBD1. Unmatched junction bases numbered 7, after V lost 2 bases and J lost 7 bases. This CDR3 is 14 amino acids long. The CDR3 loop is CASSLWSGTVGYTF. The CDR3 DNA reads TGTGCCAGCAGTTTATGGTCAGGGACAGTTGGCTACACCTTC.